Listed here is a single T cell receptor beta chain. Its target is not known. A much bigger clone sits one base away, suggesting this may be a read error. The record originates from a study of T cells after yellow fever vaccination. TCRdb ran MiXCR on the 5' RACE reads and lists one entry per CDR3 protein. This table holds fewer than 350,000 distinct CDR3 sequences, 3.6% found once. General observations from the study: Re-detected after boosting: most primary clones, more than 95% of CD4 and 80% to 90% of CD8.

The sample here was PBMCs, taken on the day of the yellow fever booster vaccination. This TCR came from a man between 18 and 29 years old who received the YFV17D yellow fever vaccine.

The CDR3 is CACSLTGPSYEQYF. The CDR3 DNA is TGCGCCTGCAGCTTGACAGGCCCCAGCTACGAGCAGTACTTC. The chain recombines TRBV5-1 with TRBJ2-7, with D possibly matching TRBD1 (6 bases). The CDR3 spans 14 residues. CDR1 SGHRS and CDR2 YFSETQ come from the germline V gene.